These 21 T cell receptor beta chains came from one sample sequenced in a study of post-analysis software for immune sequencing data. Which antigens these TCRs recognize remains unknown. cDNA libraries of TCR beta carried unique molecular identifiers. Each CDR3 protein gets one entry after TCRdb re-called the PCR reads with MiXCR. The sample consists of fewer than 600,000 distinct CDR3 sequences, under 55% of them appearing once. Study results and caveats: Comparison of patients with controls showed five TRBV segments more frequent in patients, TRBV5-6, TRBV5-1 and TRBV20-1 among them.

The sample was blood. Receptors originate from a girl aged 10-17 years with multiple sclerosis.

This clonotype has only a few counts. The rearrangement links TRBV6-5 to TRBJ2-5, with a weak D call TRBD2 (5 bases). CDR1 is MNHEY, CDR2 SVGAGI, per germline. The CDR3 sequence is 15 residues long. Between the trimmed V and J ends, which lost 0 bases and 1 base, there was a span of 9 bases. CDR3 DNA: TGTGCCAGCAGTTACTCGAGGGTCACCCAAGAGACCCAGTACTTC. Protein product: CASSYSRVTQETQYF.

Note on this clonotype: Relative to the germline gene, one junction end is altered; a read error may explain this. This rearrangement joins TRBV12-3 or TRBV12-4 to TRBJ2-3, with no clear D. There are 17 residues in the CDR3. The CDR3 nucleotides read TGTGCCAGCAGTAAAGAAAACAGAGCCTTTAGCACAGATGCGCAGTATTTT. This codes for CASSKENRAFSTDAQYF.

The chain combines TRBV5-1 with TRBJ2-7; 9 positions agree with TRBD2. Germline trimming cut 0 bases from V and 2 bases from J; bases unmatched to any gene: 9. This CDR3 has 17 residues. The V gene's germline CDR1 is SGHRS and CDR2 YFSETQ. The CDR3 DNA follows: TGCGCCAGCAGCTTGGGCCTTGCGACTAGCGGACCCTACGAGCAGTACTTC. Its translation: CASSLGLATSGPYEQYF. Complete variable domain (other parts from reference TRBV5-1 and TRBJ2-7): KAGVTQTPRYLIKTRGQQVTLSCSPISGHRSVSWYQQTPGQGLQFLFEYFSETQRNKGNFPGRFSGRQFSNSRSEMNVSTLELGDSALYLCASSLGLATSGPYEQYFGPGTRLTVT.

The CDR3 DNA reads TGTGCCAGCAGTTCAAATGCGGGACAGGGGAACACCGGGGAGCTGTTTTTT. It yields the protein CASSSNAGQGNTGELFF. This chain connects TRBV28 to TRBJ2-2, with TRBD1 matching over 9 bases. Trimming took 4 bases from V and 1 from J; bases not matched to a gene: 7. The CDR3 is made up of 17 amino acids. Germline V gene lookup returns CDR1 MDHEN and CDR2 SYDVKM.

This chain links TRBV10-3 with TRBJ1-6; 7 positions match TRBD1. The CDR3 runs to 13 residues. Germline V CDR1 and CDR2: ENHRY, SYGVKD. The V segment lost 6 bases and the J segment 8 bases; nucleotides outside the gene matches: 4. Here the CDR3 reads CAIRQGFDSPLHF. Here the CDR3 DNA reads TGTGCCATCAGACAGGGGTTCGATTCACCCCTCCACTTT.

V usage is TRBV12-3 or TRBV12-4 and J usage is TRBJ1-2; 11 nucleotides agree with TRBD1. With 6 bases clipped from V and 8 bases from J, the junction kept 2 bases outside the gene matches. The CDR3 loop spans 12 amino acids. CDR3 coding DNA: TGTGCCAGCAGGGGGACAGGGGGAGGCTACACCTTC. Translated: CASRGTGGGYTF.

The chain is built from TRBV7-6 and TRBJ1-5; 8 nucleotides align to TRBD1. The CDR3 is 17 amino acids. Trimming cost V 4 bases and J 1 base; bases outside gene matches: 9. CDR1 is SGHVS and CDR2 is FNYEAQ in the germline V gene. CDR3 nucleotides: TGTGCCAGCAGCTCGTCGACAGGGGACTGGAGCAATCAGCCCCAGCATTTT. Translation: CASSSSTGDWSNQPQHF.

The rearrangement links TRBV29-1 to TRBJ2-5; D gene ambiguous. Trimming removed 5 bases from V and 2 bases from J, with 15 bases in between. Germline loops: CDR1 SQVTM, CDR2 ANQGSEA. The length of the CDR3 is 14 residues. Here the CDR3 DNA reads TGCAGCGTTATCCTTCGAGCGAGACAAGAGACCCAGTACTTC. It translates to CSVILRARQETQYF.

This clonotype was seen a handful of times. The genes are TRBV21-1 and TRBJ2-4; the table's TRBD1 call for D was not verified on the DNA. Near its end, the DNA agrees better with TRBJ2-7, so the J call may be wrong. TRBV21-1 is a known pseudogene. The CDR3 length is 14 residues. This CDR3 reads CASRVKGQPYEQYF. The CDR3 DNA is TGTGCCAGCAGAGTTAAGGGACAACCCTACGAGCAGTACTTC.

The chain employs TRBV7-9 and TRBJ2-4; TRBD2 aligns across 9 bases. The CDR3 loop spans 13 amino acids. J gave up 13 bases and V 3 bases, and 7 bases lay outside the gene matches. Germline V gives CDR1 SEHNR, CDR2 FQNEAQ (reference sequence). The CDR3 spells CASSLIAGEKQYF. The CDR3 DNA sequence: TGTGCCAGCAGCTTGATAGCGGGAGAAAAACAGTACTTC.

The rearrangement joins TRBV28 to TRBJ1-1; D remains ambiguous. Trimming shortened V by 6 bases and J by 1 base, and 12 bases separated the two germline ends. Germline-derived CDR1 and CDR2 are MDHEN and SYDVKM. CDR3 length: 14 amino acids. The CDR3 nucleotides are TGTGCCAGCAGGGGATGGGGATCGAACACTGAAGCTTTCTTT. Translating gives CASRGWGSNTEAFF.

This clonotype has only a few counts. The gene calls are TRBV29-1 and TRBJ1-1; tentative D call: TRBD1 (6 bases). V dropped 4 bases and J dropped 7 bases, with 19 bases sitting between them. The CDR3 runs 14 residues. The germline gives CDR1 SQVTM, CDR2 ANQGSEA. CDR3 protein: CSVVRRDKVYEAFF. The CDR3 nucleotides are TGCAGCGTTGTACGCCGGGACAAGGTTTATGAAGCTTTCTTT.

The chain uses TRBV5-1 and TRBJ1-2; 7 positions match TRBD1. The CDR3 covers 14 residues. Looked up from germline, CDR1 is SGHRS and CDR2 is YFSETQ. Trimming removed 0 bases from V and 8 bases from J; junction bases left unmatched: 7. DNA for the CDR3: TGCGCCAGCAGCTTGGAGACAGGGCCTGAGGGCTACACCTTC. Translation gives CASSLETGPEGYTF.

The chain couples TRBV9 to TRBJ2-7; 12 positions agree with TRBD2. The CDR3 length is 15 residues. J lost 7 bases, V lost 0 bases, and 5 bases had no gene match. The germline gives CDR1 SGDLS, CDR2 YYNGEE. The CDR3 DNA sequence: TGTGCCAGCAGCGTAGATTGGACTAGCGGGGATGAGCAGTACTTC. Protein sequence: CASSVDWTSGDEQYF.

This chain uses TRBV12-3 or TRBV12-4 with TRBJ1-2, with D possibly being TRBD1 (6 bases). The V end lost 3 bases, the J end lost 5 bases, and 10 bases lay between the germline ends. The CDR3 is 13 residues long. The CDR3 DNA follows: TGTGCCAGCAGTTTGGACAGTCGATATGGCTACACCTTC. This sequence encodes CASSLDSRYGYTF.

The chain carries TRBV20-1 and TRBJ2-3, with D uncertain. CDR1 is DFQATT and CDR2 is SNEGSKA in the germline V gene (reference sequence). Trimming took 6 bases from V and 7 from J, leaving 17 bases between them. The CDR3 sequence is 13 residues long. This CDR3 is CSAPGRRTNTQYF. Written as DNA, the CDR3 is TGCAGTGCCCCAGGACGGAGAACAAATACGCAGTATTTT.

The J gene is TRBJ2-7, the V gene TRBV6-2 or TRBV6-3, with a tentative D call TRBD2 (6 bases). Deletions cut 3 bases from V and 2 bases from J, with 17 bases between. The CDR3 loop spans 16 amino acids. The germline gives CDR1 MNHEY, CDR2 SVGEGT. Here the CDR3 DNA reads TGTGCCAGCAGTTATCTTTCGGGGGACGTACCCTACGAGCAGTACTTC. This gives the protein CASSYLSGDVPYEQYF.

The chain links TRBV7-9 to TRBJ1-1, with 7 bases identical to TRBD1. The CDR3 is made up of 14 amino acids. Unmatched junction bases numbered 9, after V lost 5 bases and J lost 6 bases. Germline values: CDR1 SEHNR, CDR2 FQNEAQ (reference sequence). DNA for the CDR3: TGTGCCAGCAGCCGTGGACAGGTCCCCTCTGAAGCTTTCTTT. It encodes CASSRGQVPSEAFF.

This sequence joins TRBV9 and TRBJ2-7, with 7 bases that match TRBD1. This CDR3 is 16 amino acids long. CDR1 SGDLS and CDR2 YYNGEE come from the germline V gene. Trimming took 2 bases from V and 0 from J; bases not matched to a gene: 8. This CDR3 is CASSVGGQGDSYEQYF. Here the CDR3 DNA reads TGTGCCAGCAGCGTGGGTGGGCAGGGGGACTCCTACGAGCAGTACTTC.

Of note for this clonotype: The junction departs from the called germline gene at one end, perhaps through a read error. This sequence joins TRBV7-3 and TRBJ2-1; 7 nucleotides align to TRBD2. The CDR3 has 15 residues. Germline V gives CDR1 SGHTA, CDR2 FQGTGA. Here the CDR3 DNA reads TGTGTCAGCAGCCCGGGGACTATCTCCTACAATGAGCAGTTCTTC. This gives the protein CVSSPGTISYNEQFF.

The sample holds a few counts of this clonotype. The V and J genes are TRBV13 and TRBJ1-2; D is unresolved. Germline loops: CDR1 PRHDT, CDR2 FYEKMQ (reference sequence). Trimming took off 2 bases at V and 4 bases at J, with 11 bases between the two ends. The CDR3 is 14 amino acids. The CDR3 nucleotides read TGTGCCAGCAGCTTAAATCAGAAAACCTATGGCTACACCTTC. As protein: CASSLNQKTYGYTF.